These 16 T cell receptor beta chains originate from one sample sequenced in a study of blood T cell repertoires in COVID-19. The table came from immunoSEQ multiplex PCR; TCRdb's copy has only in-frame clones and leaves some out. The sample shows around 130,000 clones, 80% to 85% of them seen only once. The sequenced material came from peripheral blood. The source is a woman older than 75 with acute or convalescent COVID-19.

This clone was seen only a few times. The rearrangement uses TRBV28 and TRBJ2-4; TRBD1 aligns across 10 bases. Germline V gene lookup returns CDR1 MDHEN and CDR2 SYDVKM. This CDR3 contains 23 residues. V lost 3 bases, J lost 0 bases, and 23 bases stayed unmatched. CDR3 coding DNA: TGTGCCAGCAGTTTGGAACGGAAACCGGGACAGGGGAAGATATTTCTAGCCAAAAACATTCAGTACTTC. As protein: CASSLERKPGQGKIFLAKNIQYF.

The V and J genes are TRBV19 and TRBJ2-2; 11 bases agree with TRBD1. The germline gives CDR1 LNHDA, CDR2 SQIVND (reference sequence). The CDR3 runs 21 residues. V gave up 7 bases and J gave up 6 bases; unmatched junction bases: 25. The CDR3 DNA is TGTGCCAGTAACGGGGGCCGGGACAGGGGGTTTCGTGGCTATATATCCGGGGAGCTGTTTTTT. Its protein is CASNGGRDRGFRGYISGELFF.

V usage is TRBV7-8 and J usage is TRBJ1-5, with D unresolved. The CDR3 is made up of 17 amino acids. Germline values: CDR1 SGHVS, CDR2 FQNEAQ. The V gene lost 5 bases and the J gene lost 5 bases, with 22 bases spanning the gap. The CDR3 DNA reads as TGTGCCAGCAGCCCGGAACATCGGGAGGGCAAATATCAGCCCCAGCATTTT. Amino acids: CASSPEHREGKYQPQHF.

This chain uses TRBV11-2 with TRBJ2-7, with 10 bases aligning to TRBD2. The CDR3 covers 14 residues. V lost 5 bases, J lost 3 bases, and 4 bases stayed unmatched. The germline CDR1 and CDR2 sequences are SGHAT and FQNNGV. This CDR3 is CASSARTSGYEQYF. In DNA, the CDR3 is TGTGCCAGCAGCGCGCGGACTAGCGGCTACGAGCAGTACTTC.

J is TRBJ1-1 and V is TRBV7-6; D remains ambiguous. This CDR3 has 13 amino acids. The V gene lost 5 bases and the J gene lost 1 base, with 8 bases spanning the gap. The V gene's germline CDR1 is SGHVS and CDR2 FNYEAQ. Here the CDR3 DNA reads TGTGCCAGCAGCGAAACAGAGAACACTGAAGCTTTCTTT. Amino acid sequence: CASSETENTEAFF.

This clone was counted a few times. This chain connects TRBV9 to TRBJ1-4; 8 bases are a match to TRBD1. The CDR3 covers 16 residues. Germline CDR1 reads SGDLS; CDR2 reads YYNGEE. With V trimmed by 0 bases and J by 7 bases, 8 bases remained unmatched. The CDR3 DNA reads TGTGCCAGCAGCGTAGGGGCAGGGGGCTTGGGTGAAAAACTGTTTTTT. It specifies CASSVGAGGLGEKLFF.

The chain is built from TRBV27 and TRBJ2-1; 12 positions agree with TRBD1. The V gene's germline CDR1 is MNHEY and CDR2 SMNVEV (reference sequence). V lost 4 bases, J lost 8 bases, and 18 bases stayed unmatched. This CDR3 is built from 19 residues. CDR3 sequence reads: CASSSRILVLGTGGHEQFF. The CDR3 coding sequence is TGTGCCAGCAGTTCTAGGATTTTAGTTCTTGGGACAGGGGGCCATGAGCAGTTCTTC.

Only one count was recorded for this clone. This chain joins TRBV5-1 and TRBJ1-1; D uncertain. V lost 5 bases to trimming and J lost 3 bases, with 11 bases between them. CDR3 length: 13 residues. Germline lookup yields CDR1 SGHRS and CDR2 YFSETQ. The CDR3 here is CASRLTGDTEAFF. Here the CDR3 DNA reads TGCGCCAGCAGGCTAACCGGGGACACTGAAGCTTTCTTT.

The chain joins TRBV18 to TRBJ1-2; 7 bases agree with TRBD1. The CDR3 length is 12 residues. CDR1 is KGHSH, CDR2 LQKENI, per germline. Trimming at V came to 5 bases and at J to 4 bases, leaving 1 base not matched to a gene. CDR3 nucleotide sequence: TGTGCCAGCTCAAGGGACAGCTATGGCTACACCTTC. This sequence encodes CASSRDSYGYTF.

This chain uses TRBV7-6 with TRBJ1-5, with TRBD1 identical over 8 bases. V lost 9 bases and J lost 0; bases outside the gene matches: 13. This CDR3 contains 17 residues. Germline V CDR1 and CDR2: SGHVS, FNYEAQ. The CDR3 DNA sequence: TGTGCCAGAAAGGAGAGGGGGACAGGTTATAGCAATCAGCCCCAGCATTTT. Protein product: CARKERGTGYSNQPQHF.

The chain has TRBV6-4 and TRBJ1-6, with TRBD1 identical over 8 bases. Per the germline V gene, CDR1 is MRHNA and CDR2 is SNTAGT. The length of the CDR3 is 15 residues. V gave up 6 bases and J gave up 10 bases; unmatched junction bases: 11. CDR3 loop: CASRKEPGGMSPLHF. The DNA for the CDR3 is TGTGCCAGCAGGAAGGAGCCAGGGGGCATGTCACCCCTCCACTTT.

The CDR3 reads CASSLQGPSLGELFF. The CDR3 region has the DNA TGTGCCAGCAGCTTACAGGGGCCCTCATTGGGGGAGCTGTTTTTT. This rearrangement joins TRBV13 to TRBJ2-2, with D maybe TRBD1 (6 bases). V was clipped by 2 bases and J by 8 bases, with 15 bases between them. The CDR3 length is 15 residues. Germline CDR1 PRHDT, CDR2 FYEKMQ (reference sequence).

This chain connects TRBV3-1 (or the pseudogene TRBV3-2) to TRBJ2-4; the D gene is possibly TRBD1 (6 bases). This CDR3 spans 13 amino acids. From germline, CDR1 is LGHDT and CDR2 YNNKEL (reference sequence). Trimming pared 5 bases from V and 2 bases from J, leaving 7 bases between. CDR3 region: CASSGTTKNIQYF. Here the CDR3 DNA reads TGTGCCAGCAGCGGGACAACCAAAAACATTCAGTACTTC.

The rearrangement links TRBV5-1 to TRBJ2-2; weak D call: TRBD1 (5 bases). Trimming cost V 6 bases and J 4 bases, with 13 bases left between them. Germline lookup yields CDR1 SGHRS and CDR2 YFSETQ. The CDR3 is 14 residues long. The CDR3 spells CASKQVQLTGELFF. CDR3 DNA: TGCGCCAGCAAACAGGTACAACTCACCGGGGAGCTGTTTTTT.

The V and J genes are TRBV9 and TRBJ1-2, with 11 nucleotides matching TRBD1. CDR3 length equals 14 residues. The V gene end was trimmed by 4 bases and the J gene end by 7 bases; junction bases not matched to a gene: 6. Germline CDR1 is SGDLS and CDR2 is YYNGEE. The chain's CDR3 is CASSFRDRGSGYTF. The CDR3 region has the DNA TGTGCCAGCAGCTTCCGGGACAGGGGGTCTGGCTACACCTTC.

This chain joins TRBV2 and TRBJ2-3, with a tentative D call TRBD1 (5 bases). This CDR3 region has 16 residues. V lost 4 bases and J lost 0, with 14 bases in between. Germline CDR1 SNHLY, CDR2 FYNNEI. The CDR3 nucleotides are TGTGCCAGCAGTGCTGACAGTACCCCTAGCACAGATACGCAGTATTTT. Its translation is CASSADSTPSTDTQYF.